This entry lists 17 T cell receptor beta chains sequenced from one sample in a study of blood T cell repertoires in COVID-19. Sequencing was performed with immunoSEQ multiplex PCR; in TCRdb, only in-frame clones are kept and a portion is missing. In the table there are roughly 230,000 clones, roughly nine tenths of which are singletons. Sequencing was carried out using peripheral blood. Receptors originate from a man between 65 and 85 years old with acute or convalescent COVID-19.

The V and J genes are TRBV11-2 and TRBJ2-6; D remains unclear. CDR1 SGHAT and CDR2 FQNNGV come from the germline V gene. V was trimmed by 2 bases and J by 0 bases, leaving 14 bases between them. The CDR3 extends over 18 amino acids. CDR3 nucleotides: TGTGCCAGCAGCTTAAGGTTGGCAGCTAGCTCTGGGGCCAACGTCCTGACTTTC. This encodes CASSLRLAASSGANVLTF.

The V and J genes are TRBV6-5 and TRBJ2-7, with TRBD2 identical over 11 bases. Germline V gene data show CDR1 as MNHEY and CDR2 as SVGAGI. Trimming cost V 5 bases and J 3 bases; bases outside gene matches: 3. CDR3 length: 14 residues. The CDR3 loop is CASSLLAGDYEQYF. CDR3 bases: TGTGCCAGCAGTCTACTAGCGGGAGACTACGAGCAGTACTTC.

This rearrangement joins TRBV10-2 to TRBJ2-7; 8 nucleotides match TRBD1. This CDR3 region has 13 residues. Germline V gives CDR1 WSHSY, CDR2 SAAADI. The ends lost 3 bases at V and 4 bases at J; junction bases unmatched: 2. Written as DNA, the CDR3 is TGCGCCAGCAGTGACAGGGGGCAATACGAGCAGTACTTC. This codes for CASSDRGQYEQYF.

The rearrangement links TRBV20-1 to TRBJ1-6, with a possible D match to TRBD1 (6 bases). CDR1 and CDR2 (germline): DFQATT, SNEGSKA (reference sequence). The CDR3 loop spans 13 amino acids. The V end lost 3 bases, the J end lost 9 bases, and 12 bases lay between the germline ends. As DNA, the CDR3 is TGCAGTGCTAGTCAGGGGTCAACTTCACCCCTCCACTTT. Translating it yields CSASQGSTSPLHF.

Here the CDR3 reads CASSQGGNSPLHF. In DNA form, the CDR3 reads TGTGCCAGCAGTCAAGGGGGTAATTCACCCCTCCACTTT. The rearrangement joins TRBV27 to TRBJ1-6; tentatively, D is TRBD1 (6 bases). There are 13 residues in the CDR3. Between the trimmed V and J ends, which lost 5 bases and 6 bases, there was a span of 8 bases. Germline V CDR1 and CDR2: MNHEY, SMNVEV (reference sequence).

The genes are TRBV11-2 and TRBJ2-7; 8 bases align to TRBD1. Germline V CDR1 and CDR2: SGHAT, FQNNGV. There are 18 residues in the CDR3. V shed 5 bases and J 1 base; nucleotides not matched to a gene: 16. The CDR3 DNA is TGTGCCAGCAGCCTCTACGTTAGGGGCCGGGACAGGTCCTACGAGCAGTACTTC. Protein sequence: CASSLYVRGRDRSYEQYF. Looking up the rest from reference TRBV11-2 and TRBJ2-7 gives the full variable domain: EAGVAQSPRYKIIEKRQSVAFWCNPISGHATLYWYQQILGQGPKLLIQFQNNGVVDDSQLPKDRFSAERLKGVDSTLKIQPAKLEDSAVYLCASSLYVRGRDRSYEQYFGPGTRLTVT.

In regard to this clone: The same CDR3 also results from other DNA sequences found in this sample. The CDR3 DNA is TGTGCCAGTAGTATTCCAAACACCGGGGAGCTGTTTTTT. Its protein is CASSIPNTGELFF. V is TRBV19 and J is TRBJ2-2; no clear D. Germline CDR1 LNHDA, CDR2 SQIVND (reference sequence). The CDR3 consists of 13 residues. V lost 3 bases to trimming and J lost 2 bases, with 4 bases between them.

This clone was found a few times. The chain joins TRBV5-4 to TRBJ2-7, with a weak D call TRBD2 (6 bases). This CDR3 contains 14 residues. V was trimmed by 4 bases and J by 5 bases, leaving 16 bases between them. The germline V gene has CDR1 SGHNT and CDR2 YYREEE (reference sequence). The CDR3 reads CASSPGTSIHEQYF. CDR3 coding DNA: TGTGCCAGCAGCCCCGGGACTTCAATTCACGAGCAGTACTTC.

The chain joins TRBV28 to TRBJ1-3, with 7 nucleotides matching TRBD1. Germline CDR1 and CDR2: MDHEN and SYDVKM. This CDR3 has 15 amino acids. After removal of 3 bases from V and 0 bases from J, the junction contained 2 bases not matched to a gene. The CDR3 is CASSLTGTSGNTIYF. The CDR3, as DNA: TGTGCCAGCAGTTTGACAGGGACCTCTGGAAACACCATATATTTT.

The genes are TRBV5-5 and TRBJ2-1, with 12 bases matching TRBD2. The CDR3 sequence is 14 residues long. Trimming at V came to 5 bases and at J to 8 bases, leaving 5 bases not matched to a gene. Germline V CDR1 and CDR2: SGHKS, YYEKEE (reference sequence). The CDR3 region has the DNA TGTGCCAGCAGTCTAGCGGGAGGGCCCGATGAGCAGTTCTTC. The encoded protein is CASSLAGGPDEQFF.

The chain is built from TRBV18 and TRBJ1-5; 8 bases agree with TRBD1. J gave up 4 bases and V 3 bases, and 11 bases lay outside the gene matches. The CDR3 spans 17 residues. CDR1 is KGHSH and CDR2 is LQKENI in the germline V gene. The CDR3 sequence: CASSPRGGQGWNQPQHF. CDR3 coding DNA: TGTGCCAGCTCACCCCGAGGCGGACAGGGATGGAATCAGCCCCAGCATTTT.

This chain uses TRBV6-5 with TRBJ2-7, with TRBD2 as a possible D gene (5 bases). Trimming shortened V by 0 bases and J by 2 bases, and 11 bases separated the two germline ends. Germline V lookup: CDR1 MNHEY, CDR2 SVGAGI. The CDR3 has 15 residues. This chain's CDR3 is CASSYSSKGAYEQYF. The DNA for the CDR3 is TGTGCCAGCAGTTACTCGTCGAAGGGAGCCTACGAGCAGTACTTC.

CDR3 amino acids: CASSSAGLAGAYNEQFF. The CDR3 DNA is TGCGCCAGCAGCTCTGCCGGACTAGCGGGGGCTTACAATGAGCAGTTCTTC. V gene TRBV5-1 combines with J gene TRBJ2-1; 13 bases map to TRBD2. CDR1 is SGHRS, CDR2 YFSETQ, per germline. Germline trimming cut 3 bases from V and 4 bases from J; bases unmatched to any gene: 7. This CDR3 has 17 amino acids.

The CDR3 DNA follows: TGTGCCAGCAGCACCCCCGGGACAGGCCCTTTAATGAACACTGAAGCTTTCTTT. It codes for CASSTPGTGPLMNTEAFF. This chain links TRBV9 with TRBJ1-1; 8 bases align to TRBD1. The CDR3 totals 18 residues. Per germline, CDR1 SGDLS and CDR2 YYNGEE. The trim removed 4 bases at V and 0 bases at J, leaving 14 bases unmatched.

The J gene is TRBJ1-4, the V gene TRBV15; 10 positions match TRBD1. The germline CDR1 and CDR2 sequences are LNHNV and YYDKDF (reference sequence). After removal of 5 bases from V and 4 bases from J, the junction contained 10 bases not matched to a gene. This CDR3 region has 17 residues. The CDR3 nucleotides are TGTGCCACCAGCGGCAAAGACAGGGGGCTATTTAATGAAAAACTGTTTTTT. As protein: CATSGKDRGLFNEKLFF.

This clone was recorded once. The chain uses TRBV11-3 and TRBJ2-1; possible D gene TRBD2, 5 bases. The V gene lost 1 base and the J gene lost 3 bases, with 10 bases spanning the gap. This CDR3 region has 15 residues. Germline CDR1 reads SGHNT; CDR2 reads YENEEA. The CDR3 DNA follows: TGTGCCAGCAGCTTAGGGGGAGATCTCTACAATGAGCAGTTCTTC. The encoded protein is CASSLGGDLYNEQFF.

The V and J genes are TRBV7-9 and TRBJ1-3; 9 nucleotides match TRBD1. J gave up 2 bases and V 4 bases, and 9 bases lay outside the gene matches. The CDR3 sequence is 17 residues long. CDR1 is SEHNR and CDR2 is FQNEAQ in the germline V gene (reference sequence). The CDR3 protein is CASSSTGGQGAGNTIYF. The DNA of the CDR3 is TGTGCCAGCAGCTCAACAGGGGGCCAGGGGGCTGGAAACACCATATATTTT.